The clone carrying this T cell receptor beta chain was recorded a few times. The CDR3 is made up of 15 amino acids. With V trimmed by 0 bases and J by 5 bases, 7 bases remained unmatched. From germline, CDR1 is MNHEY and CDR2 SVGAGI. The data derive from a study of blood T cell repertoires in COVID-19. Study-wide background: Sample material is recorded as cDNA or gDNA derived from T cells, B-cell-depleted T cells, or PBMCs.

Data came from immunoSEQ multiplex PCR; TCRdb stores just in-frame clones and leaves some out. The sample shows approximately 100,000 clones, nearly 90% of them seen only once. The V call is TRBV6-5, the J call TRBJ2-7; TRBD2 matches at 7 bases. Sequencing was carried out using peripheral blood. The receptor was derived from a woman older than 75 with active COVID-19. The CDR3 DNA reads as TGTGCCAGCAGTTACTCGAGGCGGGAGAGGCACGAGCAGTACTTC. Translating gives CASSYSRRERHEQYF.